The next 9 T cell receptor beta chains were all read from a single sample in a study of T-cell memory formation after mild COVID-19. TCRdb used MiXCR to reprocess the 5' RACE reads, holding one entry per CDR3 protein. The sample lists 350,000 to 500,000 distinct CDR3 sequences, around 22% seen once, with around 13% in the top ten. What was sequenced was PBMCs or a T cell subset sorted from them (not recorded which). These receptors all stem from an adult woman who had mild COVID-19 (a few samples of this study predate the infection). Cell type and time point are not known.

The table lists this clonotype with a few counts. In DNA form, the CDR3 reads TGCAGCGTTGCGGGCCTAGCCACCTACAATGAGCAGTTCTTC. This codes for CSVAGLATYNEQFF. The rearrangement uses TRBV29-1 and TRBJ2-1; possibly TRBD2 for D (5 bases). V was clipped by 4 bases and J by 2 bases, with 12 bases between them. The CDR3 length is 14 residues. Germline V lookup: CDR1 SQVTM, CDR2 ANQGSEA.

The V call is TRBV15, the J call TRBJ2-3; D is uncertain. The V gene lost 4 bases and the J gene lost 2 bases, with 7 bases spanning the gap. This CDR3 comprises 13 residues. Germline lookup yields CDR1 LNHNV and CDR2 YYDKDF (reference sequence). The DNA for the CDR3 is TGTGCCACCAGCACACCCCCCACAGATACGCAGTATTTT. Translating it yields CATSTPPTDTQYF.

The chain combines TRBV24-1 with TRBJ2-1; possibly TRBD2 for D (5 bases). Germline CDR1 KGHDR, CDR2 SFDVKD. The CDR3 length is 14 residues. V lost 0 bases and J 5 bases, leaving 7 bases between the germline ends. CDR3 sequence (DNA): TGTGCCACCAGTGATTTGGGACTTGACAATGAGCAGTTCTTC. Translating it yields CATSDLGLDNEQFF.

The chain employs TRBV5-1 and TRBJ1-2; TRBD1 aligns across 7 bases. J lost 7 bases, V lost 2 bases, and 8 bases had no gene match. Germline CDR1 and CDR2: SGHRS and YFSETQ. The CDR3 contains 14 residues. The CDR3 spells CASSFPLTGSGYTF. CDR3 coding DNA: TGCGCCAGCAGCTTTCCCTTGACAGGGTCTGGCTACACCTTC.

The gene calls are TRBV3-1 and TRBJ2-7; 7 bases are a match to TRBD1. Germline V gene sequence: CDR1 LGHDT, CDR2 YNNKEL (reference sequence). J gave up 3 bases and V 3 bases, and 5 bases lay outside the gene matches. CDR3 length equals 14 residues. CDR3 amino acids: CASSHRAGGYEQYF. The CDR3 DNA is TGTGCCAGCAGCCACCGGGCAGGGGGCTACGAGCAGTACTTC.

J is TRBJ1-2 and V is TRBV5-4; 11 nucleotides align to TRBD1. Germline loops: CDR1 SGHNT, CDR2 YYREEE (reference sequence). The CDR3 length is 15 residues. The V segment lost 4 bases and the J segment 6 bases; nucleotides outside the gene matches: 8. CDR3 region: CASSAADRGRHGYTF. CDR3 in DNA: TGTGCCAGCAGCGCCGCGGACAGGGGGCGCCATGGCTACACCTTC.

The chain is built from TRBV12-3 or TRBV12-4 and TRBJ2-5, with D maybe TRBD1 (6 bases). The CDR3 totals 14 residues. V was shortened by 4 bases and J by 2 bases, with 11 bases between the two germline ends. The CDR3 region is CASSSRQEQETQYF. The CDR3, as DNA: TGTGCCAGCAGTTCCAGACAGGAGCAAGAGACCCAGTACTTC.

This clonotype was seen more than once but under ten times. The chain has TRBV3-1 and TRBJ2-3; 8 bases are a match to TRBD1. Losses at the gene ends were 3 bases for V and 8 bases for J; bases not matched to a gene: 10. This CDR3 comprises 15 residues. The V gene's germline CDR1 is LGHDT and CDR2 YNNKEL (reference sequence). CDR3 region: CASSQKGTGTFTQYF. CDR3 nucleotides: TGTGCCAGCAGCCAGAAAGGGACAGGCACTTTTACGCAGTATTTT.

The chain links TRBV20-1 to TRBJ2-4; 11 bases map to TRBD2. V lost 1 base and J lost 7; bases outside the gene matches: 6. Per the germline V gene, CDR1 is DFQATT and CDR2 is SNEGSKA (reference sequence). The CDR3 sequence is 15 residues long. The CDR3 protein is CSARGSSGGTNIQYF. CDR3 coding DNA: TGCAGTGCTAGAGGATCTAGCGGGGGGACGAACATTCAGTACTTC.